This TCR beta chain was retrieved from a study of vaccination effects on CD4 cells after COVID-19 (dated by TCRdb to between 2021 and 2024). In terms of the full investigation: Post-vaccine samples across the study were collected a median of 72 days after the second dose, with a range of 14 to 241. SARS-CoV-2 spike-specific CD4+ TCR repertoires from before and after mRNA vaccination were compared in COVID-19 convalescent patients and in infection-naive vaccine recipients. Cultures from other donors in the study were sequenced using the Oncomine TCR Beta short-read assay on an Illumina iSeq 100. A total of 10 COVID-19 convalescent patients and several SARS-CoV-2-naive healthy vaccine recipients were included in the full study.

V is pruned by 1 base and J by 4 bases, leaving 4 bases of the junction without a gene match. The CDR3 sequence holds 15 residues, the cysteine and phenylalanine included. Of all the DNA, just the CDR3 is kept, 45 bases in frame from base 1. The germline V gene (reference sequence) yields LGHDT for CDR1 and YNNKEL for CDR2. Libraries were made using the immunoSEQ multiplex PCR assay. TCR beta CDR3 sequencing was performed on DNA from the cultured, isolated CD4+ T cells. On the study's bioinformatics: Non-productive TCR sequences were removed and reads were trimmed to the CDR3 region, keeping CDR3s of at least 7 amino acids. The MANAFEST web app was used to identify antigen-specific clonotypes by comparing expansion in peptide wells with expansion in reference cultures. Positive clones required FDR<0.05 expansion versus reference and all other wells, odds ratio above 5, and frequency above 0.1% in two replicate wells. Cross-reactive clonotypes were defined as significantly expanded in SARS-CoV-2 spike wells and in at least one common cold coronavirus spike condition. CDR3 similarity was assessed by Levenshtein distance with the stringdist R package, and unrooted trees were built with ape in R 3.6.1. TCRdb took over this immuneACCESS table, retaining in-frame rearrangements with V and J assigned. Such tables are incomplete; in checked studies, under half of the missing clones stem from an unresolved V gene, and the remainder is unexplained. Clone size and the V and J calls come from that table; the DNA yielded D and trimming. The sample has fewer than 30,000 clones on record, more than 60% of them singletons. The ten most abundant clones make up 6.5% to 8% of the sample.

Concerning this clone itself: No cognate antigen has been identified for it. Per-base qualities were not stored, and no clone one base away is much larger.

Overall results and qualifications from the work: In healthy vaccine recipients, vaccine-induced clones were almost all SARS-CoV-2 mono-reactive, with only 1 of 255 cross-reactive with common cold coronaviruses. The study was limited by a small number of convalescent patients, and early post-infection timepoints were lacking. At late post-vaccination timepoints, both infection-induced and vaccine-induced clones showed marked clonal contraction, consistent with waning T cell responses.

To identify antigen-specific CD4+ T cell clonotypes by their expansion, the ViraFEST assay first stimulated PBMC with viral peptide pools and then applied TCR sequencing. After more than 9 days of culture, CD4+ T cells were isolated with the EasySep CD4+ T cell isolation kit. Two doses of either the BNT162b2 or the mRNA-1273 mRNA SARS-CoV-2 vaccine were administered to participants. None of the healthy vaccine recipients had a prior SARS-CoV-2 infection, which was confirmed by nucleocapsid antibody tests that came back negative both before and after vaccination. About 2.1 million PBMC per well were cultured in IMDM with approximately 5% human AB serum, around 9.1 IU/ml IL-2 and gentamicin, plus 10 ug/ml peptides. On days 3 and 7, half of the culture medium was replaced with fresh IL-2-containing medium. Unless noted otherwise, every peptide stimulation condition was cultured in triplicate wells. Using Ficoll-Paque Plus gradient centrifugation, PBMC were separated from whole blood and then either used fresh or cryopreserved at -140C. The overlapping peptide pools covered the spike proteins of SARS-CoV-2 as well as those of the common cold coronaviruses HCoV-NL63, HCoV-OC43 and HCoV-229E. Genomic DNA was extracted from cultured CD4+ T cells with the QIAamp micro DNA kit.

The sequence was obtained from a human donor who received a COVID-19 vaccine. The sample here was CD4+ T cells from PBMCs cultured with SARS-CoV-2 spike peptides, taken after COVID-19 vaccination. Per the publication, the cell subset or site label means: SARS-CoV-2 spike overlapping peptide pool stimulation. The sequence is built from TRBV3-1 (or the pseudogene TRBV3-2) and TRBJ2-1, with TRBD2 identical over 7 junction bases. The nucleotide sequence reads as follows: TGTGCCAGCAGCCAAGCGGGAGGCGTTTACAATGAGCAGTTCTTC. It translates as CASSQAGGVYNEQFF.